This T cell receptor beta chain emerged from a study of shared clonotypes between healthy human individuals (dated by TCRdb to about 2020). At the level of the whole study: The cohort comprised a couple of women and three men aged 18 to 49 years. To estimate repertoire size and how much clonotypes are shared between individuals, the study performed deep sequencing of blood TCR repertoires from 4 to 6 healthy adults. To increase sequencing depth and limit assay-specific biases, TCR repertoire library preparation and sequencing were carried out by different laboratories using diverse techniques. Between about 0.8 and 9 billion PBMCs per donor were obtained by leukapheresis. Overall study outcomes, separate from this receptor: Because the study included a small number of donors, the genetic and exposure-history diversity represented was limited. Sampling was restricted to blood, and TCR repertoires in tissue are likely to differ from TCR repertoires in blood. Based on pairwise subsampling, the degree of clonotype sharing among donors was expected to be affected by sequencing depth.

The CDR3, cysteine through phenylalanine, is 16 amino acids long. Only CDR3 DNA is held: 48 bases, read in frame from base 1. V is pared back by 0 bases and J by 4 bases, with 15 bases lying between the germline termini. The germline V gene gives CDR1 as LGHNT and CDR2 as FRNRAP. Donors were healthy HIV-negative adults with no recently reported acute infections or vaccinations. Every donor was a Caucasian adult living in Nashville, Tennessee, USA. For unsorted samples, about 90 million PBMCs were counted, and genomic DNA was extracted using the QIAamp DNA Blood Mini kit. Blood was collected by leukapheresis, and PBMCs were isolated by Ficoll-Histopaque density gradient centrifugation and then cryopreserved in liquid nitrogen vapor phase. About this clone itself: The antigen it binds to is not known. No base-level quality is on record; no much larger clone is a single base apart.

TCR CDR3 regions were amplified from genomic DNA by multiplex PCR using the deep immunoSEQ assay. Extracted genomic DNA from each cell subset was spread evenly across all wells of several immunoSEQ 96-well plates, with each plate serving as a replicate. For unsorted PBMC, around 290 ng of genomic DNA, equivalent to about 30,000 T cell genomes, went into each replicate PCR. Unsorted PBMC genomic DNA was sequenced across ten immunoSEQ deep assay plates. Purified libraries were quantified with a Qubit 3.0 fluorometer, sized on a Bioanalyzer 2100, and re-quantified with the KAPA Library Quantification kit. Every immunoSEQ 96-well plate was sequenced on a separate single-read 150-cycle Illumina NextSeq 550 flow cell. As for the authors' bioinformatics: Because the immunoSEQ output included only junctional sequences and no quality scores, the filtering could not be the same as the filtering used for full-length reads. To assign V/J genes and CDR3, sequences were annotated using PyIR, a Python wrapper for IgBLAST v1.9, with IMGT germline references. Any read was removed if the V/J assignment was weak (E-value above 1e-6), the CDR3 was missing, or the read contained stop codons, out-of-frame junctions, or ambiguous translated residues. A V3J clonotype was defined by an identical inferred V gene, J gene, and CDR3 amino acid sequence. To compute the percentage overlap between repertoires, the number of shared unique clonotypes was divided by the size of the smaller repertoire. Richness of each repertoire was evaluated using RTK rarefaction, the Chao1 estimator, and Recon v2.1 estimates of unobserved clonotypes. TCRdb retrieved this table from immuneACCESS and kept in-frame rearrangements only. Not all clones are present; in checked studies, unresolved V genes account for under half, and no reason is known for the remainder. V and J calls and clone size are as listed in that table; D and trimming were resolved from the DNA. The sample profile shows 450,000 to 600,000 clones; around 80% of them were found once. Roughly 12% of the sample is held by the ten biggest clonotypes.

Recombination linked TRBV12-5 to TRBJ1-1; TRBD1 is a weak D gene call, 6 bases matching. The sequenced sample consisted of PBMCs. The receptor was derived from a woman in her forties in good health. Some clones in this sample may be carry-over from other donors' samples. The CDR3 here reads CASGLVRDRRSTEAFF. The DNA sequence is TGTGCTAGTGGTTTGGTTCGAGACAGGCGGAGCACTGAAGCTTTCTTT.